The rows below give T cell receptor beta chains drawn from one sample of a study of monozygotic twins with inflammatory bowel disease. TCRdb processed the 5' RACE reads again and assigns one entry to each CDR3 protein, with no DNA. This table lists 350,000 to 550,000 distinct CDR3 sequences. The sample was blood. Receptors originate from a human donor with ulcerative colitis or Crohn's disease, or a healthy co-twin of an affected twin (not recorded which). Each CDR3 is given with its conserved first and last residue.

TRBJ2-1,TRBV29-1,CSVEARRDEQFF
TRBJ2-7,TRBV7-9,CASSLGAIGEQYF
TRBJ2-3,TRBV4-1,CASSQDRTGGQDTQYF
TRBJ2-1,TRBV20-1,CSATATSGAYNEQFF
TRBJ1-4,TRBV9,CASSVGGQGGEKLFF
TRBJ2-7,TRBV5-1,CASSWGRGGDEQYF
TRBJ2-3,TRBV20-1,CSARLGGADTDTQYF
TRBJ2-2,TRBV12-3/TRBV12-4,CASSFFPSSNTGELFF
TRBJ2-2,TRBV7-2,CASSLLGVSNTGELFF
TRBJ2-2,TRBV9,CASSVAGASGGLYTGELFF
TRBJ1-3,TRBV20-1,CSAQYRGRVNTIYF
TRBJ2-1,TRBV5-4,CASSPGGAKSYNEQFF
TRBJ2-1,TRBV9,CASSVVIGASYNEQFF
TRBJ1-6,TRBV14,CASSQDRGQINSPLHF
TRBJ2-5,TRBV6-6,CASSPPTGETQYF
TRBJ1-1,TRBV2,CASSAWLMNTEAFF
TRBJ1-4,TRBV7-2,CASSLPGVGEKLFF
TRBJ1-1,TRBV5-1,CASSPVGALNTEAFF
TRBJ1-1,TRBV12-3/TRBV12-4,CASSSRGNTEAFF
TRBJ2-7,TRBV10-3,CAISGTGQTYEQYF
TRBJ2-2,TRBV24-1,CATGLPGELFF
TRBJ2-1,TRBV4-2,CASSQGLAAVLYNEQFF
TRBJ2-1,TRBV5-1,CASSLAGQETNEQFF
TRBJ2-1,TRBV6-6,CASKTGQNEQFF
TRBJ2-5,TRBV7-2,CASSSQAGQGMETQYF
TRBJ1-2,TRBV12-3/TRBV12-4,CASSLVGRIHGYTF
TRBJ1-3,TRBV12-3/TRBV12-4,CASRAPRSTIYF
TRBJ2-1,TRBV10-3,CAISPGTGYNEQFF
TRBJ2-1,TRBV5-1,CASSPIPLAVPYNEQFF
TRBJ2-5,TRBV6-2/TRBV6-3,CASSEPNQETQYF
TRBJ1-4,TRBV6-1,CASSVNRAANEKLFF
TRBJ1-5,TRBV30,CAWTKDNQPQHF
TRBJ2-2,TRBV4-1,CASNWGQDTGELFF
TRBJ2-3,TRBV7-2,CASSRTSGLGGDTQYF
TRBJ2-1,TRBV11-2,CAIRPLGASGRAAYNEQFF
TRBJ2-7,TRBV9,CASSVVRWRRYEQYF
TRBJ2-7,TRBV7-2,CASSPHSVSSYEQYF
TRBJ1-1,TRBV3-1,CASSQVQSNTEAFF
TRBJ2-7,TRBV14,CASSQDLPGEQYF
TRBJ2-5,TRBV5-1,CASQPGFGYQETQYF
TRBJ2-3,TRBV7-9,CASSLAGSSDTQYF